This T cell receptor beta chain was captured by sequencing in a study of T cell repertoires in cytomegalovirus infection. With V trimmed by 7 bases and J by 0 bases, 5 bases remained unmatched. Germline V gives CDR1 SGHVS, CDR2 FQNEAQ. This CDR3 is 15 amino acids long. This clonotype occurred many times. Using its own MiXCR run on the reads, TCRdb lists one record per CDR3 protein. This sample has approximately 500,000 distinct CDR3 sequences, with 16% found just once. The J gene is TRBJ2-2, the V gene TRBV7-8; the match to TRBD1 covers 7 bases. The TCR originated in a human donor in good health (CMV status not recorded). Some clones in this sample may be carry-over from other donors' samples. The sequencing input was CD8+ T cells from PBMCs. CDR3 protein: CASIDRVTNTGELFF. For the CDR3, the DNA is TGTGCCAGCATTGACAGGGTTACGAACACCGGGGAGCTGTTTTTT.